The present T cell receptor (beta chain) was sequenced within a study of blood T cell repertoires in COVID-19. Study-wide context: Researchers got acute and convalescent COVID-19 samples from the United States, Italy and Spain. T cells, B-cell-depleted T cells, or PBMCs provided the cDNA or gDNA that served as material.

Sequenced by immunoSEQ multiplex PCR; TCRdb stores in-frame clones only, minus some. The sample lists a few hundred thousand clones, 87% occurring once. This CDR3 region has 14 residues. CDR1 and CDR2 (germline): SGDLS, YYNGEE. V was cut by 0 bases and J by 2 bases, with 9 bases left in between. This receptor was identified in a woman aged 25 to 39 with COVID-19, enrolled during active disease. Sequenced sample: peripheral blood. This chain joins TRBV9 and TRBJ2-7; the D gene is possibly TRBD1 (6 bases). As DNA, the CDR3 is TGTGCCAGCAGCGTAGGGGGGCCGACCTACGAGCAGTACTTC. Translating gives CASSVGGPTYEQYF.